This T cell receptor beta chain was found in a study of T and B cells in COVID-19 patients. Turning to the study itself: At median age approximately 30 years, recovered patients were younger than active-infection patients at about 72.

This clonotype is classed as medium-sized. The antigen is undetermined. Regarding the study as a whole: In COVID-19 patients, T cell receptor beta variable and joining gene use was reportedly strongly skewed. Early severe-case samples and blood from mildly ill patients during symptoms were in short supply. No sequencing was yet done of CD4+, regulatory or CD8+ subsets, or of SARS-CoV-2-responsive or tetramer+ sorted cells.

Each TRB amplification used roughly 230-550 ng of genomic DNA from blood. With 3 bases removed from V and 3 bases from J, the gap between germline ends came to 19 bases. This CDR3 has 16 amino acids. CDR1 GTSNPN and CDR2 SVGIG come from the germline V gene (reference sequence). BIOMED2 TRB-A/B primer pools were used in multiplex TRB PCR. TCRdb re-derived calls from the multiplex PCR reads in MiXCR, one entry per CDR3 protein. The sample has roughly 9,400 distinct CDR3 sequences, under 30% seen once; the top ten hold under 30%. The sample comprised blood. V usage is TRBV30 and J usage is TRBJ2-3; D ambiguous. The TCR originated in a human donor who had recovered from COVID-19. The CDR3 DNA reads as TGTGCCTGGAGCCCCGTGGAACAGCAACGTACAGATACGCAGTATTTT. Protein product: CAWSPVEQQRTDTQYF. Combining the CDR3 with reference TRBV30 and TRBJ2-3 gives the whole variable domain SQTIHQWPATLVQPVGSPLSLECTVEGTSNPNLYWYRQAAGRGLQLLFYSVGIGQISSEVPQNLSASRPQDRQFILSSKKLLLSDSGFYLCAWSPVEQQRTDTQYFGPGTRLTVL.